The 16 T cell receptor beta chains presented below share a single source sample, sequenced in a study of regulatory T cells in long-lasting Graves disease. Time point noted: persistent/refractory GD, antithyroid drugs over 5 years with positive TRAb. Scientists built the TCR library using RNA that was extracted from PBMCs. The authors built TCR beta libraries using iRepertoire HTBI primers and Arm-PCR of CDR3 regions. MiXCR was run by TCRdb on the multiplex PCR reads, yielding one entry per CDR3 protein. The table records around 510,000 distinct CDR3 sequences, around 20% of them present only once. The input for sequencing was peripheral blood mononuclear cells (PBMCs), taken when the disease was refractory, from a patient treated with antithyroid drugs. These TCRs come from a female donor with Graves disease.

At least ten counts were recorded for this clonotype. The V gene is TRBV6-1, the J gene TRBJ2-2; a possible D gene is TRBD2 (6 bases). V lost 5 bases to trimming and J lost 2 bases, with 12 bases between them. The CDR3 is 15 residues long. Germline CDR1 is MNHNS and CDR2 is SASEGT. Written as DNA, the CDR3 is TGTGCCAGCAGTCCGGCGACTAGAAACACCGGGGAGCTGTTTTTT. Protein: CASSPATRNTGELFF.

This clonotype was detected ten times or more. The chain uses TRBV6-6 and TRBJ2-7, with 8 bases matching TRBD1. This CDR3 contains 15 residues. Germline V CDR1 and CDR2: MNHNY, SVGAGI (reference sequence). The J segment lost 5 bases and the V segment lost 0 bases, leaving 6 bases of the junction unmatched. CDR3 in amino acids: CASSYSIAGGDEQYF. The DNA for the CDR3 is TGTGCCAGCAGTTACTCGATCGCAGGGGGCGACGAGCAGTACTTC.

There are a few counts of this clonotype. This sequence joins TRBV12-3 or TRBV12-4 and TRBJ2-2; tentatively, D is TRBD2 (6 bases). V was clipped by 3 bases and J by 11 bases, with 13 bases between them. This CDR3 is built from 13 residues. CDR3 sequence: CASSLGLHPELFF. DNA for the CDR3: TGTGCCAGCAGTTTGGGACTTCACCCAGAGCTGTTTTTT.

The chain joins TRBV30 to TRBJ1-2; the D is unclear. CDR3 length: 11 residues. Trimming removed 3 bases at V and 4 bases at J, with 6 bases between. Looked up from germline, CDR1 is GTSNPN and CDR2 is SVGIG (reference sequence). CDR3 loop: CAWSYRYGYTF. The DNA of the CDR3 is TGTGCCTGGAGCTACCGCTATGGCTACACCTTC.

This clonotype has ten or more counts. The V gene is TRBV7-2, the J gene TRBJ1-2, with unresolved D. The CDR3 is 15 amino acids. Germline values: CDR1 SGHTA, CDR2 FQGNSA. Trimming stripped 5 bases from V and 4 bases from J, with 17 bases between. CDR3: CASSPLLGGIYGYTF. The CDR3, as DNA: TGTGCCAGCAGCCCACTACTTGGAGGGATCTATGGCTACACCTTC.

The chain uses TRBV11-2 and TRBJ2-7; 7 bases fit TRBD1. There are 17 residues in the CDR3. Trimming removed 0 bases from V and 2 bases from J; junction bases left unmatched: 10. In germline, CDR1 is SGHAT, CDR2 FQNNGV. CDR3: CASSLDLLGQVAYEQYF. As DNA, the CDR3 is TGTGCCAGCAGCTTAGATCTGCTTGGACAGGTTGCCTACGAGCAGTACTTC.

The chain recombines TRBV19 with TRBJ1-5; D might be TRBD1 (5 bases). In germline, CDR1 is LNHDA, CDR2 SQIVND (reference sequence). Between the trimmed V and J ends, which lost 3 bases and 4 bases, there was a span of 13 bases. CDR3 size: 15 residues. CDR3 nucleotides: TGTGCCAGTAGTATGGAGGGGAAGGGGAATCAGCCCCAGCATTTT. Its translation: CASSMEGKGNQPQHF.

In its sample, this clonotype was seen a few times. The chain is built from TRBV3-1 and TRBJ2-7; 7 nucleotides agree with TRBD2. The V gene's germline CDR1 is LGHDT and CDR2 YNNKEL (reference sequence). There are 12 residues in the CDR3. The trim removed 3 bases at V and 12 bases at J, leaving 8 bases unmatched. CDR3 loop: CASSQGGSPLYF. The DNA of the CDR3 is TGTGCCAGCAGCCAGGGAGGGTCGCCGTTGTACTTC.

The chain combines TRBV5-1 with TRBJ1-4; 10 positions agree with TRBD1. The CDR3 is made up of 15 amino acids. Germline CDR1 SGHRS, CDR2 YFSETQ. Trimming at V came to 0 bases and at J to 7 bases, leaving 3 bases not matched to a gene. The CDR3: CASSLDGQGGEKLFF. The CDR3 bases are TGCGCCAGCAGCTTGGACGGACAGGGGGGTGAAAAACTGTTTTTT.

This clonotype was observed many times. This sequence joins TRBV28 and TRBJ2-5, with D perhaps TRBD1 or TRBD2 (5 bases each). The germline V gene encodes CDR1 MDHEN and CDR2 SYDVKM. Trimming shortened V by 7 bases and J by 5 bases, and 14 bases separated the two germline ends. This CDR3 has 13 amino acids. CDR3 DNA: TGTGCCAGCAATTGGGGGAAGGAGGAGACCCAGTACTTC. Translated, it gives CASNWGKEETQYF. The variable domain in full, completed from reference TRBV28 and TRBJ2-5, reads DVKVTQSSRYLVKRTGEKVFLECVQDMDHENMFWYRQDPGLGLRLIYFSYDVKMKEKGDIPEGYSVSREKKERFSLILESASTNQTSMYLCASNWGKEETQYFGPGTRLLVL.

Many counts were recorded for this clonotype. The gene calls are TRBV29-1 and TRBJ1-2; 9 positions match TRBD1. After removal of 4 bases from V and 2 bases from J, the junction contained 8 bases not matched to a gene. This CDR3 contains 15 residues. Germline V CDR1 and CDR2: SQVTM, ANQGSEA. The CDR3 nucleotides read TGCAGCGTTGGTGCCGGGACAGGGAAGAACTATGGCTACACCTTC. The encoded protein is CSVGAGTGKNYGYTF.

Regarding this clonotype: A read error likely explains this, since a far larger clone differs by one base. This sequence joins TRBV7-2 and TRBJ2-4; D possibly corresponds to TRBD1 (5 bases). Gene TRBJ2-5 matches the end of the DNA better, so the J call may be wrong. This CDR3 region has 15 residues. Germline CDR1 reads SGHTA; CDR2 reads FQGNSA. DNA for the CDR3: TGTGCCAGCAGCTTAGCAAGCAGGGTGGGAGAGACCCAGTACTTC. Amino acids: CASSLASRVGETQYF.

This clonotype was recorded many times. The CDR3 sequence: CASSLARRVMGAFF. The CDR3, as DNA: TGTGCCAGCAGTTTAGCACGACGGGTCATGGGAGCTTTCTTT. This chain joins TRBV12-3 or TRBV12-4 and TRBJ1-1; no clear D. The CDR3 has 14 residues. Trimming left V 0 bases short and J 10 bases short, with 15 bases between.

This clonotype was picked up a small number of times. This sequence joins TRBV7-9 and TRBJ1-6; D might be TRBD1 (5 bases). CDR1 and CDR2 from the germline V gene are SEHNR and FQNEAQ (reference sequence). V lost 1 base, J lost 7 bases, and 8 bases lay in between. The CDR3 length is 14 residues. The CDR3 reads CASSLEQANSPLHF. CDR3 coding DNA: TGTGCCAGCAGCTTAGAACAGGCCAATTCACCCCTCCACTTT.

There are many counts of this clonotype. The chain employs TRBV28 and TRBJ1-6, with D uncertain. In germline, CDR1 is MDHEN, CDR2 SYDVKM. V was trimmed by 6 bases and J by 2 bases, leaving 8 bases between them. This CDR3 comprises 14 residues. Here the CDR3 reads CASSLATYNSPLHF. The DNA for the CDR3 is TGTGCCAGCAGCTTAGCGACCTATAATTCACCCCTCCACTTT.

This clonotype was seen a handful of times. The rearrangement joins TRBV20-1 to TRBJ2-5; 7 nucleotides line up with TRBD1. Germline values: CDR1 DFQATT, CDR2 SNEGSKA (reference sequence). This CDR3 is 16 amino acids long. V dropped 5 bases and J dropped 4; count of bases not matched to a gene: 16. CDR3 region: CSAQNRMTGLIETQYF. In DNA form, the CDR3 reads TGCAGTGCTCAAAACCGGATGACAGGGTTAATAGAGACCCAGTACTTC.